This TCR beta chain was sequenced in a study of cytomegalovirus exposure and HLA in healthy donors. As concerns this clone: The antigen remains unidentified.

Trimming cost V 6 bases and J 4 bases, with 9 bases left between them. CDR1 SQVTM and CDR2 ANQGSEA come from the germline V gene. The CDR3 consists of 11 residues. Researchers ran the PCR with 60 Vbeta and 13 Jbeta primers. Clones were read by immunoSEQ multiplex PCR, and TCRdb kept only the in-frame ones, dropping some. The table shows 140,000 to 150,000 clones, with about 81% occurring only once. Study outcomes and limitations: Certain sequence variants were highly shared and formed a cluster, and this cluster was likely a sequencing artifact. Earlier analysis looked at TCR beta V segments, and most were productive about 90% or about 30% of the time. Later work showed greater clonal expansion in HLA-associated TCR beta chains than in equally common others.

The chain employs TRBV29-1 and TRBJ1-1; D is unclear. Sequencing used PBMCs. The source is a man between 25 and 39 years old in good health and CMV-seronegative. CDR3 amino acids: CSVAEVTEAFF. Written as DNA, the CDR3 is TGCAGCGTCGCAGAGGTCACTGAAGCTTTCTTT. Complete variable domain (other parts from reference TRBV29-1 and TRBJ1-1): SAVISQKPSRDICQRGTSLTIQCQVDSQVTMMFWYRQQPGQSLTLIATANQGSEATYESGFVIDKFPISRPNLTFSTLTVSNMSPEDSSIYLCSVAEVTEAFFGQGTRLTVV.